The 32 T cell receptor beta chains below were found in one sample sequenced in a study of cytomegalovirus exposure and HLA in healthy donors. Clones were sequenced by immunoSEQ multiplex PCR, and TCRdb holds only the in-frame ones, with some missing. Here the sample spans roughly 150,000 clones, about 89% being singletons. The sequencing input was PBMCs. Receptors were obtained from a woman aged 18 to 35 in good health and CMV-seropositive.

The chain has TRBV4-1 and TRBJ2-1, with D possibly matching TRBD2 (5 bases). The CDR3 sequence is 17 residues long. V lost 0 bases, J lost 0 bases, and 12 bases lay in between. Germline CDR1 reads MGHRA; CDR2 reads YSYEKL. CDR3 sequence: CASSQDPGGYSYNEQFF. The CDR3 DNA is TGCGCCAGCAGCCAAGATCCCGGCGGGTACTCCTACAATGAGCAGTTCTTC.

The rearrangement joins TRBV10-3 to TRBJ2-2; perhaps TRBD1 as D (5 bases). CDR1 and CDR2 from the germline V gene are ENHRY and SYGVKD. This CDR3 has 13 residues. With 9 bases removed from V and 5 bases from J, the gap between germline ends came to 13 bases. The CDR3 region has the DNA TGTGCCATTCAGACAGCATCGACCGGGGAGCTGTTTTTT. It translates to CAIQTASTGELFF.

The chain recombines TRBV10-3 with TRBJ2-3; TRBD2 matches 12 bases. J was trimmed by 4 bases and V by 10 bases; bases with no gene match: 6. The CDR3 has 14 amino acids. From germline, CDR1 is ENHRY and CDR2 SYGVKD. CDR3 sequence reads: CATQLAGGSDTQYF. The CDR3 bases are TGTGCCACCCAACTAGCGGGAGGATCAGATACGCAGTATTTT.

This sequence joins TRBV6-1 and TRBJ1-1; D might be TRBD1 (6 bases). The length of the CDR3 is 15 residues. Germline-derived CDR1 and CDR2 are MNHNS and SASEGT. V lost 4 bases to trimming and J lost 5 bases, with 17 bases between them. CDR3: CASSVIQGARTEAFF. The CDR3, as DNA: TGTGCCAGCAGTGTTATACAGGGCGCGCGAACTGAAGCTTTCTTT.

The CDR3 here is CASSYLRGSTDTQYF. The CDR3, as DNA: TGCGCCAGCAGCTACCTCAGGGGTAGCACAGATACGCAGTATTTT. V gene TRBV5-1 combines with J gene TRBJ2-3; D is possibly TRBD1 (6 bases). V shed 3 bases and J shed 0 bases, with 11 bases lying between them. Germline V gives CDR1 SGHRS, CDR2 YFSETQ. The CDR3 extends over 15 amino acids.

The V call is TRBV7-8, the J call TRBJ2-1; tentatively, D is TRBD2 (6 bases). Germline V gives CDR1 SGHVS, CDR2 FQNEAQ. CDR3 length: 16 amino acids. V dropped 4 bases and J dropped 2 bases, with 15 bases sitting between them. The CDR3 DNA reads as TGTGCCAGCAGCTACCGGGACTCAGCAACCTACAATGAGCAGTTCTTC. Amino acid sequence: CASSYRDSATYNEQFF. Using reference TRBV7-8 and TRBJ2-1 for the parts outside the CDR3, the full variable domain is GAGVSQSPRYKVAKRGQDVALRCDPISGHVSLFWYQQALGQGPEFLTYFQNEAQLDKSGLPSDRFFAERPEGSVSTLKIQRTQQEDSAVYLCASSYRDSATYNEQFFGPGTRLTVL.

V gene TRBV5-8 combines with J gene TRBJ1-5; D unresolved. V was trimmed by 1 base and J by 7 bases, leaving 18 bases between them. In germline, CDR1 is SGHTS, CDR2 YDEGEE. The CDR3 has 16 amino acids. The chain's CDR3 is CASSLFVGRVGQPQHF. CDR3 DNA sequence: TGTGCCAGCAGCTTGTTCGTAGGGAGAGTAGGACAGCCCCAGCATTTT.

The genes are TRBV29-1 and TRBJ1-5; the match to TRBD1 covers 7 bases. From germline, CDR1 is SQVTM and CDR2 ANQGSEA. V was pared by 4 bases and J by 5 bases, with 5 bases of the junction left unmatched. The CDR3 has 13 amino acids. This CDR3 is CSVVTGRDQPQHF. The DNA of the CDR3 is TGCAGCGTTGTGACAGGGCGGGATCAGCCCCAGCATTTT.

V usage is TRBV6-5 and J usage is TRBJ2-2, with a possible D match to TRBD1 (6 bases). The CDR3 has 14 residues. Trimming stripped 3 bases from V and 6 bases from J, with 11 bases between. Germline CDR1 reads MNHEY; CDR2 reads SVGAGI. The DNA for the CDR3 is TGTGCCAGCAGTTATGGGGGCCAGGCCGGGGAGCTGTTTTTT. It codes for CASSYGGQAGELFF.

The DNA of the CDR3 is TGTGCCAGCAGCCCCAGACAGACCCAAACTAATGAAAAACTGTTTTTT. Amino acids: CASSPRQTQTNEKLFF. The chain is built from TRBV4-2 and TRBJ1-4, with D perhaps matching TRBD1 (5 bases). The germline CDR1 and CDR2 sequences are LGHNA and YNFKEQ. The CDR3 has 16 amino acids. Trimming shortened V by 4 bases and J by 1 base, and 13 bases separated the two germline ends.

The rearrangement uses TRBV30 and TRBJ2-7; D is ambiguous. Deletions cut 5 bases from V and 0 bases from J, with 14 bases between. Germline V CDR1 and CDR2: GTSNPN, SVGIG (reference sequence). CDR3 length: 14 amino acids. The CDR3 sequence is CAWGPRVSSYEQYF. CDR3 nucleotides: TGTGCCTGGGGTCCCCGGGTTAGCTCCTACGAGCAGTACTTC.

CDR3 sequence reads: CAIGSSGPGNEQFF. The DNA of the CDR3 is TGTGCCATCGGGAGTAGCGGACCTGGGAATGAGCAGTTCTTC. The V gene is TRBV10-3, the J gene TRBJ2-1, with a tentative D call TRBD2 (6 bases). CDR3 length: 14 amino acids. In germline, CDR1 is ENHRY, CDR2 SYGVKD. V was cut by 8 bases and J by 7 bases, with 18 bases left in between.

The rearrangement links TRBV11-3 to TRBJ2-1, with TRBD1 identical over 8 bases. Germline V gene lookup returns CDR1 SGHNT and CDR2 YENEEA. The trim removed 1 base at V and 2 bases at J, leaving 7 bases unmatched. CDR3 length: 17 amino acids. CDR3: CASSLAPEQGAYNEQFF. CDR3 nucleotide sequence: TGTGCCAGCAGCTTAGCACCGGAACAGGGGGCCTACAATGAGCAGTTCTTC.

The chain has TRBV5-1 and TRBJ2-3; no clear D. The CDR3 consists of 14 residues. Trimming took off 3 bases at V and 4 bases at J, with 12 bases between the two ends. Per germline, CDR1 SGHRS and CDR2 YFSETQ. CDR3 nucleotide sequence: TGCGCCAGCAGCTCGGTGAGGTCCGCAGATACGCAGTATTTT. Its protein product is CASSSVRSADTQYF.

The V and J genes are TRBV9 and TRBJ2-1, with TRBD1 identical over 8 bases. This CDR3 contains 14 residues. After removal of 0 bases from V and 5 bases from J, the junction contained 1 base not matched to a gene. Germline CDR1 SGDLS, CDR2 YYNGEE. The CDR3 loop reads CASSVGTGNNEQFF. The CDR3 DNA reads as TGTGCCAGCAGCGTAGGGACAGGGAACAATGAGCAGTTCTTC. Complete variable domain (other parts from reference TRBV9 and TRBJ2-1): DSGVTQTPKHLITATGQRVTLRCSPRSGDLSVYWYQQSLDQGLQFLIQYYNGEERAKGNILERFSAQQFPDLHSELNLSSLELGDSALYFCASSVGTGNNEQFFGPGTRLTVL.

The chain recombines TRBV19 with TRBJ2-5, with D perhaps TRBD2 (6 bases). The V gene lost 6 bases and the J gene lost 7 bases, with 21 bases spanning the gap. From germline, CDR1 is LNHDA and CDR2 SQIVND (reference sequence). This CDR3 is 15 amino acids long. The DNA for the CDR3 is TGTGCCAGTAGGGGACGGGGGTTAAGCGGAGGGACCCAGTACTTC. Translated, it gives CASRGRGLSGGTQYF. Drawing the rest from reference TRBV19 and TRBJ2-5, the complete variable domain is DGGITQSPKYLFRKEGQNVTLSCEQNLNHDAMYWYRQDPGQGLRLIYYSQIVNDFQKGDIAEGYSVSREKKESFPLTVTSAQKNPTAFYLCASRGRGLSGGTQYFGPGTRLLVL.

The chain recombines TRBV11-2 with TRBJ2-7; a possible D gene is TRBD1 (7 bases). The CDR3 spans 16 residues. Trimming pared 5 bases from V and 1 base from J, leaving 18 bases between. Looked up from germline, CDR1 is SGHAT and CDR2 is FQNNGV. The CDR3 is CASSLWGRGESYEQYF. The DNA of the CDR3 is TGTGCCAGCAGCCTCTGGGGCAGGGGGGAGTCCTACGAGCAGTACTTC.

The J gene is TRBJ1-1, the V gene TRBV6-6; D remains ambiguous. The germline V gene encodes CDR1 MNHNY and CDR2 SVGAGI (reference sequence). V was trimmed by 0 bases and J by 2 bases, leaving 10 bases between them. This CDR3 region has 15 residues. The CDR3 DNA sequence: TGTGCCAGCAGTTACTCGAGATCCGGTAACACTGAAGCTTTCTTT. Its protein is CASSYSRSGNTEAFF.

This chain links TRBV11-2 with TRBJ2-7; no firm D call. The CDR3 is made up of 15 amino acids. Germline lookup yields CDR1 SGHAT and CDR2 FQNNGV. Between the trimmed V and J ends, which lost 5 bases and 0 bases, there was a span of 14 bases. CDR3 nucleotides: TGTGCCAGCAGCAACAGTTTCCTTGTCTCCTACGAGCAGTACTTC. Encoded protein: CASSNSFLVSYEQYF.

This clone is a singleton in its sample. This CDR3 is CASSLWPAGANTGELFF. In nucleotides, the CDR3 is TGTGCCAGCAGCTTATGGCCAGCGGGAGCGAACACCGGGGAGCTGTTTTTT. The chain recombines TRBV7-8 with TRBJ2-2, with 8 bases matching TRBD2. The junction had 5 bases not matched to a gene; V was cut back by 2 bases and J by 0 bases. Germline V gene data show CDR1 as SGHVS and CDR2 as FQNEAQ. The length of the CDR3 is 17 residues.

The genes are TRBV13 and TRBJ2-7, with 9 positions matching TRBD2. The CDR3 extends over 15 amino acids. J gave up 4 bases and V 5 bases, and 9 bases lay outside the gene matches. Per the germline V gene, CDR1 is PRHDT and CDR2 is FYEKMQ (reference sequence). Here the CDR3 DNA reads TGTGCCAGCAGCCCTGGATGGGCGGGAGGGTACGAGCAGTACTTC. This encodes CASSPGWAGGYEQYF.

The V call is TRBV5-1, the J call TRBJ1-5, with 9 bases aligning to TRBD1. The CDR3 consists of 16 residues. Germline trimming cut 0 bases from V and 4 bases from J; bases unmatched to any gene: 5. CDR1 is SGHRS and CDR2 is YFSETQ in the germline V gene. In DNA, the CDR3 is TGCGCCAGCAGCTTGGGGGGACAGGGTTCAAATCAGCCCCAGCATTTT. Translated, it gives CASSLGGQGSNQPQHF.

The sample holds one count of this clone. The CDR3 reads CASSYGLAGGNNEQFF. CDR3 coding DNA: TGTGCCAGCAGTTACGGACTAGCGGGAGGGAACAATGAGCAGTTCTTC. V usage is TRBV6-5 and J usage is TRBJ2-1; 15 nucleotides align to TRBD2. The CDR3 sequence is 16 residues long. From germline, CDR1 is MNHEY and CDR2 SVGAGI. Germline trimming cut 2 bases from V and 5 bases from J; bases unmatched to any gene: 1.

The chain is built from TRBV5-8 and TRBJ2-5; 10 bases match TRBD2. Germline V gene lookup returns CDR1 SGHTS and CDR2 YDEGEE. This CDR3 has 16 residues. With 0 bases clipped from V and 3 bases from J, the junction kept 5 bases outside the gene matches. The CDR3 sequence is CASSLGTSGKEETQYF. The CDR3 DNA reads TGTGCCAGCAGCTTGGGGACTAGCGGAAAGGAAGAGACCCAGTACTTC.

The V call is TRBV18, the J call TRBJ1-4; D unclear. The CDR3 totals 17 residues. The V end lost 3 bases, the J end lost 0 bases, and 14 bases lay between the germline ends. From germline, CDR1 is KGHSH and CDR2 LQKENI. CDR3 protein: CASSPTSVGATNEKLFF. In DNA, the CDR3 is TGTGCCAGCTCACCTACCTCGGTGGGAGCAACTAATGAAAAACTGTTTTTT.

The rearrangement uses TRBV5-6 and TRBJ2-2; 9 nucleotides agree with TRBD1. CDR1 and CDR2 from the germline V gene are SGHDT and YYEEEE. The V gene end was trimmed by 6 bases and the J gene end by 1 base; junction bases not matched to a gene: 4. The CDR3 consists of 15 residues. CDR3 nucleotide sequence: TGTGCCAGCATGTGGGGACAGGGGAACACCGGGGAGCTGTTTTTT. This sequence encodes CASMWGQGNTGELFF.

The CDR3 sequence: CASSQDRGGQSYNEQFF. Here the CDR3 DNA reads TGTGCCAGCAGCCAAGATAGAGGGGGACAGAGCTACAATGAGCAGTTCTTC. The chain recombines TRBV4-2 with TRBJ2-1; 7 bases match TRBD1. CDR1 and CDR2 (germline): LGHNA, YNFKEQ. The CDR3 has 17 residues. After removal of 0 bases from V and 3 bases from J, the junction contained 8 bases not matched to a gene.

V is TRBV6-6 and J is TRBJ1-4; 7 bases agree with TRBD1. The CDR3 covers 15 residues. Germline assignment: CDR1 MNHNY and CDR2 SVGAGI (reference sequence). Trimming cost V 2 bases and J 3 bases; bases outside gene matches: 3. The CDR3 loop is CASSYRDSPNEKLFF. The CDR3 region has the DNA TGTGCCAGCAGTTACAGGGACAGCCCTAATGAAAAACTGTTTTTT.

In DNA, the CDR3 is TGTGCCAGCAGTTTATTTGCTTCCAGCGGGGAGCTGTTTTTT. This translates into CASSLFASSGELFF. The rearrangement links TRBV27 to TRBJ2-2; D remains ambiguous. The V gene lost 1 base and the J gene lost 7 bases, with 10 bases spanning the gap. The CDR3 spans 14 residues. Germline CDR1 is MNHEY and CDR2 is SMNVEV (reference sequence).

J is TRBJ2-7 and V is TRBV30, with TRBD2 as a possible D gene (6 bases). Between the trimmed V and J ends, which lost 4 bases and 7 bases, there was a span of 11 bases. CDR1 is GTSNPN, CDR2 SVGIG, per germline (reference sequence). The CDR3 spans 11 residues. CDR3 in amino acids: CAWTTGGEQYF. Here the CDR3 DNA reads TGTGCCTGGACCACCGGAGGGGAGCAGTACTTC. The complete variable domain, with remaining parts taken from reference TRBV30 and TRBJ2-7, reads SQTIHQWPATLVQPVGSPLSLECTVEGTSNPNLYWYRQAAGRGLQLLFYSVGIGQISSEVPQNLSASRPQDRQFILSSKKLLLSDSGFYLCAWTTGGEQYFGPGTRLTVT.

This clone was counted once. The chain links TRBV18 to TRBJ2-7; possibly TRBD1 for D (5 bases). Trimming took off 2 bases at V and 6 bases at J, with 11 bases between the two ends. Germline CDR1 reads KGHSH; CDR2 reads LQKENI. This CDR3 comprises 13 residues. The CDR3 bases are TGTGCCAGCTCACCAATACCTAGGGGCGAGCAGTACTTC. Its translation is CASSPIPRGEQYF.

J is TRBJ2-7 and V is TRBV28, with 7 bases identical to TRBD1. The CDR3 spans 15 residues. The V gene's germline CDR1 is MDHEN and CDR2 SYDVKM. V dropped 9 bases and J dropped 3; count of bases not matched to a gene: 14. The CDR3 nucleotides read TGTGCCAGTATAAGAACGGGACAGCCAAACTACGAGCAGTACTTC. Encoded protein: CASIRTGQPNYEQYF.